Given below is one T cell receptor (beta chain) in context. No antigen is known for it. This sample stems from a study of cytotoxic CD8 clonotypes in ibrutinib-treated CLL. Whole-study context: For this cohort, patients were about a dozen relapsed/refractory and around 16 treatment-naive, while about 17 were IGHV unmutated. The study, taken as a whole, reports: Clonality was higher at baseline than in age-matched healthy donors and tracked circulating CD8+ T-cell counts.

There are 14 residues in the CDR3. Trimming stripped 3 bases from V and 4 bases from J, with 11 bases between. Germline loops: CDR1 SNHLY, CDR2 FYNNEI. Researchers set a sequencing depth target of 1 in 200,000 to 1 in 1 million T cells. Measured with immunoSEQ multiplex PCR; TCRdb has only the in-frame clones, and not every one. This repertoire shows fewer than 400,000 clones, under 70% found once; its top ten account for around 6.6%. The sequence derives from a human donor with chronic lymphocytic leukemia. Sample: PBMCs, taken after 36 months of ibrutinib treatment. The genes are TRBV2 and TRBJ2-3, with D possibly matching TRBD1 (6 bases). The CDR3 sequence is CASSEGRGSDTQYF. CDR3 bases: TGTGCCAGCAGTGAGGGCAGGGGATCAGATACGCAGTATTTT.